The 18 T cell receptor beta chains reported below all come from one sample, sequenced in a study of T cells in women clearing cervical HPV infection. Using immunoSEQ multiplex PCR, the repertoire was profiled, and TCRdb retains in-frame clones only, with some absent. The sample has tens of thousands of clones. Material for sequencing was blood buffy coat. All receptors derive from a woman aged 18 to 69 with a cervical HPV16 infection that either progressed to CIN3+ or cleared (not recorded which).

The chain's CDR3 is CASSGARTGGGETQYF. The CDR3 DNA, read in part, is TGTGCCAGTAGTGGGGCTCGGACAGGGGGCGGGGAGACC. The J gene is TRBJ2-5, the V gene TRBV19, with 11 positions matching TRBD1. The read halts 3 residues ahead of the CDR3 end, with the missing end drawn from the germline J gene. The CDR3 is 16 residues long. V lost 5 bases and J lost 5; bases outside the gene matches: 10. The germline V gene has CDR1 LNHDA and CDR2 SQIVND (reference sequence).

Partial CDR3 DNA: TGCAGTGCCACCGCGACAGCGTATGGC. Encoded protein: CSATATAYG. The CDR3 in full is CSATATAYGYTF. V usage is TRBV20-1 and J usage is TRBJ1-2, with TRBD1 as a possible D gene (5 bases). Coverage ceases 3 residues before the CDR3 finishes, and the germline J gene fills in the end. The length of the CDR3 is 12 residues. Germline CDR1 reads DFQATT; CDR2 reads SNEGSKA (reference sequence). Trimming stripped 6 bases from V and 5 bases from J, with 13 bases between.

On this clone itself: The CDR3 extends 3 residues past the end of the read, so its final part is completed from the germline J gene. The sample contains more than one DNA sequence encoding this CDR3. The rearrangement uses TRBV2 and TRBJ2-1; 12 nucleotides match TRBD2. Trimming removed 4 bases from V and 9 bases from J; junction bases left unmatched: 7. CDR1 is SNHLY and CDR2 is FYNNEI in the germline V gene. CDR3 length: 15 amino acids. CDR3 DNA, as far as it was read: TGTGCCAGCAGTGTTATGACTAGCGGGAGTACTGAG. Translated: CASSVMTSGSTE. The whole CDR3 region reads CASSVMTSGSTEQFF. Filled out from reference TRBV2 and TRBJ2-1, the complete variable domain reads EPEVTQTPSHQVTQMGQEVILRCVPISNHLYFYWYRQILGQKVEFLVSFYNNEISEKSEIFDDQFSVERPDGSNFTLKIRSTKLEDSAMYFCASSVMTSGSTEQFFGPGTRLTVL.

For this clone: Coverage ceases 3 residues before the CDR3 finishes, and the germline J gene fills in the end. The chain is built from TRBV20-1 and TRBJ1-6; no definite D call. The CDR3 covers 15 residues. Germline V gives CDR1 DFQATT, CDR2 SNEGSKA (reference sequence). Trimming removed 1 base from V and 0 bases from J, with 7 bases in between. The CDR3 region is CSARVDSSYNSPLHF. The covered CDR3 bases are TGCAGTGCTAGAGTCGATAGCTCCTATAATTCACCC.

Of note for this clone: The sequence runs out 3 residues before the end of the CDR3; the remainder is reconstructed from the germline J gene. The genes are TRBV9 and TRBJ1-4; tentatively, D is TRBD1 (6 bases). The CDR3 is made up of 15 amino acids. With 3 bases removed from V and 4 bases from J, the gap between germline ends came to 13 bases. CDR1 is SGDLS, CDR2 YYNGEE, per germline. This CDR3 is CASSDGTNNNEKLFF. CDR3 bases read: TGTGCCAGCAGCGACGGGACAAATAATAATGAAAAA.

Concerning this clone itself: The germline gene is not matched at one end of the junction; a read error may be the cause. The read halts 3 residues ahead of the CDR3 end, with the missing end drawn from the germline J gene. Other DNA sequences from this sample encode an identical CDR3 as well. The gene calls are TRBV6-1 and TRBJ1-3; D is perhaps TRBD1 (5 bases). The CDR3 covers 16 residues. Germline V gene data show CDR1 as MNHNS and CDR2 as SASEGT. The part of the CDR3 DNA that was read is TGTGCCAGCAGTGATCCCAGGGCCTCCTCTGGAAACACA. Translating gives CASSDPRASSGNT. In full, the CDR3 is CASSDPRASSGNTIYF.

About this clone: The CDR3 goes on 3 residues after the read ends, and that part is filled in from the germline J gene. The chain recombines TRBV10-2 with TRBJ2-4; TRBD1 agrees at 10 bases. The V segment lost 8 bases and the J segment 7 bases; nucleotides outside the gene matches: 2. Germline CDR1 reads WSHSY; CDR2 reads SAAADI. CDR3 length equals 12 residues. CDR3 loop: CASGGQGNIQYF. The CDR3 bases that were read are TGCGCCAGCGGGGGACAGGGGAACATT.

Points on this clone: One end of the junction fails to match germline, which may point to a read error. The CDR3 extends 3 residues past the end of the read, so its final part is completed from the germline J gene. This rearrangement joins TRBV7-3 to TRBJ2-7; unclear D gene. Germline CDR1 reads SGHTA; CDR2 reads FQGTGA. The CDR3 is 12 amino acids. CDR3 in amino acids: CASSLKGDEQYF. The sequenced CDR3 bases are TGTGCCAGTAGCTTAAAGGGTGACGAG. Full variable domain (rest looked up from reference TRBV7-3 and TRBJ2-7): GAGVSQTPSNKVTEKGKYVELRCDPISGHTALYWYRQSLGQGPEFLIYFQGTGAADDSGLPNDRFFAVRPEGSVSTLKIQRTERGDSAVYLCASSLKGDEQYFGPGTRLTVT.

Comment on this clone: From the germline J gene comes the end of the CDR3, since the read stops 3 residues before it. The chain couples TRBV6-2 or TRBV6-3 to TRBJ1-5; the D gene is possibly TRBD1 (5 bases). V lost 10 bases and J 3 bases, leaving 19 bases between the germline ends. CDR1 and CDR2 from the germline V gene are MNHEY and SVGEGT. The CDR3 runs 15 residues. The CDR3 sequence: CATVEGYNFNQPQHF. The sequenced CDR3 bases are TGTGCCACCGTAGAGGGGTACAATTTCAATCAGCCC.

CDR3 residues: CASSLTGYSNQPQHF. The CDR3 bases that were read are TGTGCCAGTAGTCTGACAGGGTATAGCAATCAGCCC. The chain has TRBV19 and TRBJ1-5, with 7 bases aligning to TRBD1. The sequence runs out 3 residues before the end of the CDR3; the remainder is reconstructed from the germline J gene. V shed 5 bases and J 0 bases; nucleotides not matched to a gene: 4. The CDR3 runs to 15 residues. Germline CDR1 is LNHDA and CDR2 is SQIVND (reference sequence).

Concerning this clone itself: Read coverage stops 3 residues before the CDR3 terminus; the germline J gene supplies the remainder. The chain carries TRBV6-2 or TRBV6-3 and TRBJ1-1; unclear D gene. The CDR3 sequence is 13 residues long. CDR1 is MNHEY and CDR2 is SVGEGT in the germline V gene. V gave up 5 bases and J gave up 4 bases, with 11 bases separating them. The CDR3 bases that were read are TGTGCCAGCAGTCTCCAGCGCCTCACTGAA. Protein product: CASSLQRLTE. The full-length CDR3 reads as CASSLQRLTEAFF.

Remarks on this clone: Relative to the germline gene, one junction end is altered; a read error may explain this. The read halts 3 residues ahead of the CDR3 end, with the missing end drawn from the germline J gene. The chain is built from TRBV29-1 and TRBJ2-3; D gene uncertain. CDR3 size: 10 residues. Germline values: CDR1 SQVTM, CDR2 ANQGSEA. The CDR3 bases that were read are TGCAGCGCTGAAGAAGGTACG. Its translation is CSAEEGT. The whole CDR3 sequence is CSAEEGTQYF.

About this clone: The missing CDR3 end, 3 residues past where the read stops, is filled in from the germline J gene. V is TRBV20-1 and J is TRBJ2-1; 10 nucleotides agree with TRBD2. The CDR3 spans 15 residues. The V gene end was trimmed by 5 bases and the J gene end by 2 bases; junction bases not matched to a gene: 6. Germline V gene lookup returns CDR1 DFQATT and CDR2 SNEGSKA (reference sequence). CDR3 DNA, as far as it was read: TGCAGTGCTCGTACAGCGGGAGGGGCCTACAATGAG. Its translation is CSARTAGGAYNE. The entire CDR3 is CSARTAGGAYNEQFF.

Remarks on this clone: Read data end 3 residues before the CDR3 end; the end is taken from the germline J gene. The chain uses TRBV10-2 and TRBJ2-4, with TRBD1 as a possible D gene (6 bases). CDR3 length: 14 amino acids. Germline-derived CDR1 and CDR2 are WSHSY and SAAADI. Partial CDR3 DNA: TGCGCCAGCAGTGCAGGACAGTTCAATCAGCCT. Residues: CASSAGQFNQP. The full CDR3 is CASSAGQFNQPQYF.

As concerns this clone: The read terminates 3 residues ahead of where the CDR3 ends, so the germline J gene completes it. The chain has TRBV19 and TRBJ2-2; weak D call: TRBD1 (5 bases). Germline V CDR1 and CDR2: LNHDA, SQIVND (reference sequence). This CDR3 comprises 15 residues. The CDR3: CATGDLYSGANVLFF. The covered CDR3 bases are TGTGCCACCGGTGATCTGTACTCTGGGGCCAACGTG.

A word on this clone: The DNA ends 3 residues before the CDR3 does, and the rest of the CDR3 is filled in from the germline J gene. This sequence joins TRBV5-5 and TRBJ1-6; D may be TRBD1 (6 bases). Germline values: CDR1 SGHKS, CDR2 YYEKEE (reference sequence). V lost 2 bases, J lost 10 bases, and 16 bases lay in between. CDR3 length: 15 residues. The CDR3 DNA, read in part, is TGTGCCAGCAGCTTTTTAAACAGGGTCGGGTCACCC. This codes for CASSFLNRVGSP. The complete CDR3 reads CASSFLNRVGSPLHF.

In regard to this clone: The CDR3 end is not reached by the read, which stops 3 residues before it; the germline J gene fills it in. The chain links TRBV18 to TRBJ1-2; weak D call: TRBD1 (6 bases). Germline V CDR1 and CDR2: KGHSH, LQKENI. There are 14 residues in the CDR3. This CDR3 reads CASSRQVGTYDYTF. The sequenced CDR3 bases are TGTGCCAGCTCACGACAGGTGGGGACCTACGAC. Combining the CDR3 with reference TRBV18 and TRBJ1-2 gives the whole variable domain NAGVMQNPRHLVRRRGQEARLRCSPMKGHSHVYWYRQLPEEGLKFMVYLQKENIIDESGMPKERFSAEFPKEGPSILRIQQVVRGDSAAYFCASSRQVGTYDYTFGSGTRLTVV.

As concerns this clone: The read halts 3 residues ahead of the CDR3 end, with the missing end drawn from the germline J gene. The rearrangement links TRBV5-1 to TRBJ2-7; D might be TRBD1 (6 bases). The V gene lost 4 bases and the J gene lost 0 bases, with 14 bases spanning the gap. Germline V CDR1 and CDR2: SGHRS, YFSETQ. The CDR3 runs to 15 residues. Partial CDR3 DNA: TGCGCCAGCAGCACCGGTGGACAGTCCTCCTACGAG. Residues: CASSTGGQSSYE. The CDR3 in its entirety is CASSTGGQSSYEQYF.